The rows below give T cell receptor beta chains drawn from one sample of a study of blood T cell repertoires in COVID-19. Here immunoSEQ multiplex PCR was the method, and the copy in TCRdb shows in-frame clones only, minus some. Here the sample spans 55,000 to 80,000 clones, 80% to 90% being singletons. Sequencing was performed on peripheral blood. These receptors were collected from an elderly man with acute or convalescent COVID-19. The CDR3 runs from the conserved cysteine through the conserved F or W. A D gene is named only where the DNA matches it firmly. Rows give clone size only sometimes, using once, few, many, or a class for an expanded clone.

J,size,V,D,DNA,CDR3
TRBJ2-1,.,TRBV12-3/TRBV12-4,.,TGTGCCAGCAGCTTCCCATCCGGTGAGCAGTTCTTC,CASSFPSGEQFF
TRBJ2-2,.,TRBV10-3,.,TGTGCCATCACCACCCACGAGGTGGGGGAGCTGTTTTTT,CAITTHEVGELFF
TRBJ1-4,.,TRBV5-8,TRBD1,TGTGCCAGCAGCTTGGGACAGGGAGGTGAAAAACTGTTTTTT,CASSLGQGGEKLFF
TRBJ1-3,once,TRBV19,.,TGTGCCAGTACCTCCAGACCGGGGAGCTCTGGAAACACCATATATTTT,CASTSRPGSSGNTIYF
TRBJ2-3,.,TRBV19,.,TGTGCCAGTAGTATGCAGGGGACAGATACGCAGTATTTT,CASSMQGTDTQYF
TRBJ2-1,.,TRBV5-1,.,TGCGCCAGCAGCTTATTTGCCGGGGGTCATACAGAGCAGTTCTTC,CASSLFAGGHTEQFF
TRBJ2-5,.,TRBV18,.,TGTGCCAGCTCACCAGATTTGGGCAGGCGTATTAAAGAGACCCAGTACTTC,CASSPDLGRRIKETQYF
TRBJ1-1,.,TRBV14,.,TGTGCCAGCACCGAGCGGGACGGAGAGTGGACTGAAGCTTTCTTT,CASTERDGEWTEAFF
TRBJ2-5,.,TRBV20-1,TRBD1,TGCAGTGCTAGTGCGGACAGGGAGCAAGAGACCCAGTACTTC,CSASADREQETQYF
TRBJ1-1,.,TRBV7-8,TRBD1,TGTGCCAGCAGCTTAGTGCAGGGGGCTGAAGCTTTCTTT,CASSLVQGAEAFF
TRBJ2-7,few,TRBV5-1,.,TGCGCCAGCAGCTTGGGAGGAGGGGTTAATTACGAGCAGTACTTC,CASSLGGGVNYEQYF
TRBJ1-4,.,TRBV25-1,.,TGTGCCAGCAGGGGCAATGAAAAACTGTTTTTT,CASRGNEKLFF
TRBJ2-1,.,TRBV5-1,.,TGCGCCAGCAGCTTGGGACAGGAGTACAATGAGCAGTTCTTC,CASSLGQEYNEQFF
TRBJ1-1,.,TRBV29-1,.,TGCAGCTATCGACAGCTGAACACTGAAGCTTTCTTT,CSYRQLNTEAFF
TRBJ1-2,.,TRBV5-6,.,TGTGCCAGCAGCTTGGGGCAGATCAGCTATGGCTACACCTTC,CASSLGQISYGYTF
TRBJ1-2,.,TRBV6-5,TRBD1,TGTGCCAGTCGACAGGGAAACTATGGCTACACCTTC,CASRQGNYGYTF
TRBJ1-1,once,TRBV7-2,.,TGTGCCAGCAGCTGGGGGGTGGGGTCGGGCACTGAAGCTTTCTTT,CASSWGVGSGTEAFF
TRBJ2-7,.,TRBV30,TRBD1,TGTGCCTGGAGTTTACCCGGGACAGGGACCTACGAGCAGTACTTC,CAWSLPGTGTYEQYF
TRBJ1-3,.,TRBV19,TRBD1,TGTGCCAGTAGTATAGCGGGACAGGCTAACGGAAACACCATATATTTT,CASSIAGQANGNTIYF
TRBJ2-1,.,TRBV27,.,TGTGCCAGCACAATAAGGGCAGGGGCCTATTACAATGAGCAGTTCTTC,CASTIRAGAYYNEQFF
TRBJ2-1,.,TRBV6-1,.,TGTGCCAGCAGTGAAGATAGCCGGCCAAACTACAATGAGCAGTTCTTC,CASSEDSRPNYNEQFF
TRBJ1-2,once,TRBV19,TRBD1,TGTGCCAGTAGTCCACCGGGACAGGGTAGTTGGGGCTACACCTTC,CASSPPGQGSWGYTF
TRBJ1-3,.,TRBV10-3,TRBD1,TGTGCCATCAGAGATACAGGGGGAGGAGGAAACACCATATATTTT,CAIRDTGGGGNTIYF
TRBJ2-7,.,TRBV18,TRBD1,TGTGCCAGCTCACCACAGGGGGCGGGCGAGCAGTACTTC,CASSPQGAGEQYF
TRBJ1-2,medium-sized,TRBV6-1,.,TGTGCCAGCAGTGAAGCGGCGGGATCCCTCTATGGCTACACCTTC,CASSEAAGSLYGYTF
TRBJ2-4,.,TRBV6-1,.,TGTGCCAGCAGTGAAAGAGCAGGGTCGGAAACTCAGTACTTC,CASSERAGSETQYF
TRBJ1-4,.,TRBV19,.,TGTGCCAGTAGTATAGTTGCTGAGGATGAAAAACTGTTTTTT,CASSIVAEDEKLFF
TRBJ2-2,.,TRBV5-1,TRBD2,TGCGCCAGCAGCGTGGGACTAGCGAGCACCGGGGAGCTGTTTTTT,CASSVGLASTGELFF
TRBJ1-2,.,TRBV20-1,.,TGCAGTGCCAGATACGGGTATGGCTACACCTTC,CSARYGYGYTF
TRBJ1-1,.,TRBV7-9,.,TGTGCCAGCAGCTTAAAAAGAGAAACTGAAGCTTTCTTT,CASSLKRETEAFF
TRBJ2-5,.,TRBV4-2,.,TGTGCCAGCAGCCCCCTCGCTGCGGGAGAGACCCAGTACTTC,CASSPLAAGETQYF
TRBJ1-2,.,TRBV5-1,.,TGCGCCAGCAGCTTCATACCTTCGACTTTCTCTAACTATGGCTACACCTTC,CASSFIPSTFSNYGYTF
TRBJ1-2,.,TRBV2,.,TGTGCCAGCAGTGGGGACACCCCTAACTATGGCTACACCTTC,CASSGDTPNYGYTF
TRBJ2-1,.,TRBV5-1,TRBD2,TGCGCCAGCAGCTTGAGTAGTGTAGCGGGGGGCAGGGGTGAGCAGTTCTTC,CASSLSSVAGGRGEQFF
TRBJ1-1,.,TRBV5-6,.,TGTGCCAGCAGCCCTCCTCGAGTGCCAATGGCTGAAGCTTTCTTT,CASSPPRVPMAEAFF
TRBJ2-7,.,TRBV30,.,TGTGCCTGGAGTCAACAGGGTAACGAGCAGTACTTC,CAWSQQGNEQYF
TRBJ1-2,.,TRBV7-2,.,TGTGCCAGCAGCTGGGGGACCCTCGGACAGTCCTATGGCTACACCTTC,CASSWGTLGQSYGYTF
TRBJ1-2,.,TRBV9,.,TGTGCCAGCAGCGTCACAGTGAGCTATGGCTACACCTTC,CASSVTVSYGYTF
TRBJ1-1,.,TRBV5-5,.,TGTGCCAGCAGCCTGCTTCAGGAAACTGAAGCTTTCTTT,CASSLLQETEAFF
TRBJ2-3,.,TRBV3-1/TRBV3-2,TRBD2,TGTGCCAGCAGCCTCAGACTAGCGGGAAGATCAGATACGCAGTATTTT,CASSLRLAGRSDTQYF
TRBJ1-1,.,TRBV5-8,.,TGTGCCAGCAGCTTGGGGGGCAGGGCTGAAGCTTTCTTT,CASSLGGRAEAFF